This entry lists 16 T cell receptor beta chains sequenced from one sample in a study of control samples from healthy donors and cancer patients. Sequencing was performed with immunoSEQ multiplex PCR; in TCRdb, only in-frame clones are kept and a portion is missing. Seen here are 68,000 or so clones, around 80% observed once, and the top ten hold approximately 14%. The specimen sequenced was blood. These TCRs come from a man in his fifties or sixties in good health.

This clone was observed a single time. This chain connects TRBV15 to TRBJ2-6; D could derive from TRBD1 or TRBD2 (5 bases each). The germline V gene encodes CDR1 LNHNV and CDR2 YYDKDF (reference sequence). Deletions cut 0 bases from V and 0 bases from J, with 9 bases between. The CDR3 totals 17 residues. CDR3 residues: CATSRDPGTSGANVLTF. DNA of the CDR3: TGTGCCACCAGCAGAGATCCGGGGACCTCTGGGGCCAACGTCCTGACTTTC.

The chain uses TRBV9 and TRBJ2-5; TRBD2 matches 12 bases. Germline V gene sequence: CDR1 SGDLS, CDR2 YYNGEE. The J segment lost 5 bases and the V segment lost 1 base, leaving 6 bases of the junction unmatched. The CDR3 consists of 16 residues. The CDR3 DNA follows: TGTGCCAGCAGCGTATCTAGCGGGAGGGCCGGGGAGACCCAGTACTTC. The encoded protein is CASSVSSGRAGETQYF.

This chain connects TRBV6-2 or TRBV6-3 to TRBJ2-1; tentative D call: TRBD2 (6 bases). The CDR3 is made up of 13 amino acids. Germline-derived CDR1 and CDR2 are MNHEY and SVGEGT. V shed 6 bases and J shed 4 bases, with 10 bases lying between them. In nucleotides, the CDR3 is TGTGCCAGCAGCGAGGGGACTTACAATGAGCAGTTCTTC. Translating it yields CASSEGTYNEQFF.

This rearrangement joins TRBV11-3 to TRBJ1-1; no definite D call. Per germline, CDR1 SGHNT and CDR2 YENEEA. CDR3 size: 13 residues. The V end was cut by 2 bases, the J end by 1 base, with 5 bases between. The chain's CDR3 is CASSLMGNTEAFF. For the CDR3, the DNA is TGTGCCAGCAGCTTAATGGGGAACACTGAAGCTTTCTTT.

The chain recombines TRBV5-1 with TRBJ2-7; tentative D call: TRBD1 (6 bases). Trimming shortened V by 1 base and J by 2 bases, and 10 bases separated the two germline ends. The CDR3 covers 14 residues. CDR1 is SGHRS and CDR2 is YFSETQ in the germline V gene. CDR3: CASSLFQGTYEQYF. In DNA, the CDR3 is TGCGCCAGCAGCTTGTTCCAGGGGACCTACGAGCAGTACTTC.

The rearrangement joins TRBV19 to TRBJ1-2, with 9 nucleotides matching TRBD1. CDR1 and CDR2 from the germline V gene are LNHDA and SQIVND (reference sequence). V was clipped by 7 bases and J by 5 bases; unmatched bases: 8. This CDR3 has 14 residues. CDR3 in DNA: TGTGCCAGTACCCGGGACAGGGATATGTATGGCTACACCTTC. It codes for CASTRDRDMYGYTF.

Turning to this clone: The junction departs from germline at one end; a sequencing error may be responsible. The same CDR3 also results from other DNA sequences found in this sample. The J gene is TRBJ1-5, the V gene TRBV7-8; D may be TRBD1 (5 bases). This CDR3 contains 16 residues. Looked up from germline, CDR1 is SGHVS and CDR2 is FQNEAQ. The CDR3 region is CASSLARTQSNQPQHF. In DNA, the CDR3 is TGTGCCAGCAGCTTAGCCCGGACACAAAGCAACCAGCCCCAGCATTTT.

The chain combines TRBV6-6 with TRBJ2-1; no clear D gene. V was trimmed by 8 bases and J by 0 bases, leaving 11 bases between them. CDR3 length: 14 amino acids. Germline V gene data show CDR1 as MNHNY and CDR2 as SVGAGI (reference sequence). CDR3 residues: CASLPTSSYNEQFF. CDR3 nucleotides: TGTGCCAGCCTCCCCACGAGCTCCTACAATGAGCAGTTCTTC.

V is TRBV27 and J is TRBJ1-2, with D unresolved. The germline CDR1 and CDR2 sequences are MNHEY and SMNVEV (reference sequence). V lost 4 bases and J lost 1, with 7 bases in between. This CDR3 is 13 amino acids long. CDR3 coding DNA: TGTGCCAGCAGTTCCAGAATTAACTATGGCTACACCTTC. It translates to CASSSRINYGYTF.

This clone has only one observation. The gene calls are TRBV5-4 and TRBJ1-6; D unclear. From germline, CDR1 is SGHNT and CDR2 YYREEE (reference sequence). V was clipped by 2 bases and J by 1 base, with 7 bases between them. CDR3 length: 15 amino acids. The CDR3 DNA reads TGTGCCAGCAGCTTCAGAGGGTCCTATAATTCACCCCTCCACTTT. Its translation is CASSFRGSYNSPLHF.

The chain combines TRBV7-9 with TRBJ1-5, with D tentatively TRBD1 (6 bases). The V end was cut by 5 bases, the J end by 4 bases, with 15 bases between. Germline V gives CDR1 SEHNR, CDR2 FQNEAQ (reference sequence). CDR3 length equals 15 residues. CDR3 amino acids: CASSQQGTGNQPQHF. The CDR3 DNA is TGTGCCAGCAGCCAACAGGGAACGGGGAATCAGCCCCAGCATTTT.

This chain connects TRBV2 to TRBJ1-5, with a weak D call TRBD1 (5 bases). Germline V gene data show CDR1 as SNHLY and CDR2 as FYNNEI. The V gene lost 7 bases and the J gene lost 7 bases, with 17 bases spanning the gap. This CDR3 has 14 amino acids. DNA for the CDR3: TGTGCCAGCACCCTGGGTCAGGGTCGGCAGCCCCAGCATTTT. Amino acid sequence: CASTLGQGRQPQHF.

The chain recombines TRBV7-9 with TRBJ2-5; 8 bases fit TRBD1. Germline trimming cut 5 bases from V and 4 bases from J; bases unmatched to any gene: 12. From germline, CDR1 is SEHNR and CDR2 FQNEAQ (reference sequence). The CDR3 contains 16 residues. Written as DNA, the CDR3 is TGTGCCAGCAGCGCATTACAGGGGGGATTGGGAGAGACCCAGTACTTC. Its translation is CASSALQGGLGETQYF.

The V and J genes are TRBV5-1 and TRBJ2-7; D gene ambiguous. In germline, CDR1 is SGHRS, CDR2 YFSETQ. The CDR3 length is 12 residues. The V end lost 4 bases, the J end lost 4 bases, and 9 bases lay between the germline ends. CDR3 nucleotide sequence: TGCGCCAGCAGCCCGGTCGGTTACGAGCAGTACTTC. Residues: CASSPVGYEQYF. Full variable domain (outside the CDR3, taken from reference TRBV5-1 and TRBJ2-7): KAGVTQTPRYLIKTRGQQVTLSCSPISGHRSVSWYQQTPGQGLQFLFEYFSETQRNKGNFPGRFSGRQFSNSRSEMNVSTLELGDSALYLCASSPVGYEQYFGPGTRLTVT.

The genes are TRBV3-1 (or the pseudogene TRBV3-2) and TRBJ2-7; 9 bases line up with TRBD1. The V segment lost 2 bases and the J segment 5 bases; nucleotides outside the gene matches: 7. The CDR3 is 15 amino acids. CDR1 and CDR2 from the germline V gene are LGHDT and YNNKEL (reference sequence). The CDR3 loop is CASSQPRQGGHEQYF. In DNA, the CDR3 is TGTGCCAGCAGCCAACCCCGACAGGGGGGCCACGAGCAGTACTTC.

This clone was recorded once. This chain connects TRBV7-2 to TRBJ1-1; D unclear. Trimming shortened V by 1 base and J by 6 bases, and 9 bases separated the two germline ends. Germline loops: CDR1 SGHTA, CDR2 FQGNSA. This CDR3 is 13 amino acids long. The CDR3 protein is CASSLVDFSEAFF. The CDR3 nucleotides are TGTGCCAGCAGCTTAGTTGATTTCTCTGAAGCTTTCTTT.